This TCR beta chain stems from a study of T cell responses to AZD1222 COVID-19 vaccine. The CDR3 is 13 amino acids. With 3 bases removed from V and 5 bases from J, the gap between germline ends came to 7 bases. Germline CDR1 MGHRA, CDR2 YSYEKL. Sequenced by immunoSEQ multiplex PCR; TCRdb stores in-frame clones only, minus some. The data contain 150,000 to 200,000 clones, 90% to 95% of them singletons. V gene TRBV4-1 combines with J gene TRBJ1-4, with a tentative D call TRBD1 (5 bases). Sequenced here: peripheral blood, sampled on day 0 of AZD1222 vaccination. The receptor comes from an adult in good health. The DNA of the CDR3 is TGCGCCAGCAGCCACCGACAGAATGAAAAACTGTTTTTT. Translating it yields CASSHRQNEKLFF.